This T cell receptor (beta chain) came from a study of T cell changes during pregnancy in multiple sclerosis. The table came from immunoSEQ multiplex PCR; TCRdb's copy has only in-frame clones and leaves some out. The sample contains roughly 80,000 clones, roughly 91% of which appear only once. From germline, CDR1 is MNHEY and CDR2 SMNVEV (reference sequence). Trimming removed 2 bases at V and 4 bases at J, with 14 bases between. The CDR3 is 15 amino acids. The gene calls are TRBV27 and TRBJ1-1, with D perhaps matching TRBD1 (6 bases). This specimen consisted of peripheral blood, obtained in the first trimester of pregnancy. The TCR was taken from a female donor with multiple sclerosis, enrolled in a pregnancy study. DNA of the CDR3: TGTGCCAGCAGTTTAGTTACAGGGAGGGGCACTGAAGCTTTCTTT. Amino acids: CASSLVTGRGTEAFF.